This T cell receptor (beta chain) was retrieved from a study of T cells in Graves' hyperthyroidism and ophthalmopathy. This clonotype occurred a few times. Its antigen is not known. Clinical symptoms, serum thyroxine and TRAb, thyroid ultrasound and orbital computed tomography together formed the diagnostic basis. PBMCs came from 9 to 10 ml fresh peripheral blood. There were TCR beta CDR3 regions amplified from RNA transcripts. First-round RT-PCR of the TCR CDR3 relied on the HTBI primer set. TCRdb passed the multiplex PCR reads through MiXCR, listing each CDR3 protein once. Seen here are hundreds of thousands of distinct CDR3 sequences, approximately 14% observed once, and the top ten hold roughly 15%. There are 15 residues in the CDR3. V trimming: 2 bases; J trimming: 6 bases; junction bases outside the gene matches: 9. Germline CDR1 reads SGHKS; CDR2 reads YYEKEE (reference sequence). Notes on the study in general: Researchers report that a 13 V-J model separated ophthalmopathy from stable hyperthyroidism. Within blood appeared most thyroid clonotypes that had expanded above 0.001.

The V and J genes are TRBV5-5 and TRBJ2-7, with 9 bases fitting TRBD2. This receptor was taken from a woman in her late teens or twenties with Graves' hyperthyroidism. Sequenced input: blood. CDR3 residues: CASSLVLAGVIEQYF. The CDR3 region has the DNA TGTGCCAGCAGCTTAGTATTAGCGGGAGTTATCGAGCAGTACTTC.